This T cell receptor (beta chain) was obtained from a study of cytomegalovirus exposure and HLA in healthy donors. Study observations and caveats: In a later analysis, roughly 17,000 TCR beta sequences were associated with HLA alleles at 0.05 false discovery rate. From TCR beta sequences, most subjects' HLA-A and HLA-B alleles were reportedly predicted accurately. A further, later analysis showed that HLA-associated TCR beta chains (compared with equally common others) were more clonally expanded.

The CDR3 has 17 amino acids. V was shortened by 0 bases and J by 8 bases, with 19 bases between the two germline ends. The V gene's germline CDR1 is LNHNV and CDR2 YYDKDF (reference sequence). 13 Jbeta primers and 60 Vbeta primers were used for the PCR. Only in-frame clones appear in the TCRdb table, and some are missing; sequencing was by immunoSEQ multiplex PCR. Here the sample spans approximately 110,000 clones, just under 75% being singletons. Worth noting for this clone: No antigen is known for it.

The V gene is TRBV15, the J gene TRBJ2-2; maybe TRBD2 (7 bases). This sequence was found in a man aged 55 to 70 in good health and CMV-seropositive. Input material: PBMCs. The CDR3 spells CATSRDFGGLSSGELFF. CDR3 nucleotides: TGTGCCACCAGCAGAGATTTCGGGGGGCTCTCGTCGGGGGAGCTGTTTTTT.